The 25 T cell receptor beta chains below come from one sample, sequenced in a study of identical twins. One entry per CDR3 protein, called by TCRdb with MiXCR from the 5' RACE reads. The sample yields 500,000 to 650,000 distinct CDR3 sequences, about a fifth seen once. This sample was shared with a second study, whose subject was yellow fever vaccine responses in identical twins.

The material sequenced was CD4+ T cells sorted from blood. The receptors stem from a woman aged 18-29 years in good health.

This clonotype was detected only a few times. V is TRBV20-1 and J is TRBJ2-7; 9 bases map to TRBD1. V was clipped by 6 bases and J by 7 bases; unmatched bases: 7. The CDR3 has 12 amino acids. Germline V lookup: CDR1 DFQATT, CDR2 SNEGSKA (reference sequence). The CDR3 loop is CSALGQGVEQYF. DNA for the CDR3: TGCAGTGCCCTGGGACAGGGCGTTGAGCAGTACTTC.

The table lists this clonotype with a few counts. The CDR3 coding sequence is TGTGCCAGCATGCGGGAGCACTCCTATAATTCACCCCTCCACTTT. Its translation: CASMREHSYNSPLHF. V and J are TRBV2 and TRBJ1-6, with D unresolved. V was cut by 7 bases and J by 0 bases, with 10 bases left in between. The CDR3 is 15 amino acids. The germline gives CDR1 SNHLY, CDR2 FYNNEI.

There are a few counts of this clonotype. The gene calls are TRBV5-1 and TRBJ1-4, with 7 nucleotides matching TRBD1. V trimming: 1 base; J trimming: 5 bases; junction bases outside the gene matches: 5. The CDR3 length is 15 residues. Per the germline V gene, CDR1 is SGHRS and CDR2 is YFSETQ. CDR3 sequence: CASSLHGQENEKLFF. Here the CDR3 DNA reads TGCGCCAGCAGCTTGCATGGACAGGAGAATGAAAAACTGTTTTTT.

The chain couples TRBV11-2 to TRBJ2-7; the match to TRBD1 covers 9 bases. The ends lost 4 bases at V and 0 bases at J; junction bases unmatched: 7. The CDR3 length is 16 residues. Germline V gene lookup returns CDR1 SGHAT and CDR2 FQNNGV. CDR3 in amino acids: CASSSIQGAHSYEQYF. CDR3 DNA sequence: TGTGCCAGCAGCTCCATACAGGGGGCACACTCCTACGAGCAGTACTTC. Full variable domain (rest looked up from reference TRBV11-2 and TRBJ2-7): EAGVAQSPRYKIIEKRQSVAFWCNPISGHATLYWYQQILGQGPKLLIQFQNNGVVDDSQLPKDRFSAERLKGVDSTLKIQPAKLEDSAVYLCASSSIQGAHSYEQYFGPGTRLTVT.

This clonotype was recorded many times. This sequence joins TRBV27 and TRBJ1-6, with a possible D match to TRBD1 (6 bases). The germline CDR1 and CDR2 sequences are MNHEY and SMNVEV (reference sequence). Trimming stripped 2 bases from V and 4 bases from J, with 6 bases between. The CDR3 extends over 14 amino acids. In nucleotides, the CDR3 is TGTGCCAGCAGTTTAAGGGGGTATAATTCACCCCTCCACTTT. Its protein product is CASSLRGYNSPLHF.

This clonotype appeared a few times. The rearrangement joins TRBV3-1 to TRBJ1-5; D remains unclear. CDR1 is LGHDT, CDR2 YNNKEL, per germline (reference sequence). This CDR3 is built from 13 residues. V lost 0 bases to trimming and J lost 6 bases, with 6 bases between them. The CDR3 sequence is CASSQEERQPQHF. In DNA, the CDR3 is TGTGCCAGCAGCCAAGAGGAGCGTCAGCCCCAGCATTTT.

This clonotype was recorded a few times. V and J are TRBV20-1 and TRBJ1-1, with TRBD1 as a possible D gene (5 bases). Germline V gene lookup returns CDR1 DFQATT and CDR2 SNEGSKA (reference sequence). CDR3 length equals 14 residues. Trimming left V 4 bases short and J 0 bases short, with 12 bases between. Written as DNA, the CDR3 is TGCAGTGCTATGGGGCACAGTATGAACACTGAAGCTTTCTTT. It is translated as CSAMGHSMNTEAFF.

V usage is TRBV12-3 or TRBV12-4 and J usage is TRBJ2-6; 11 positions match TRBD2. This CDR3 spans 17 amino acids. Unmatched junction bases numbered 5, after V lost 7 bases and J lost 0 bases. CDR3 amino acids: CASTVLAGGSGANVLTF. The CDR3 DNA sequence: TGTGCCAGCACAGTTCTAGCGGGAGGCTCTGGGGCCAACGTCCTGACTTTC.

This clonotype appeared many times. The gene calls are TRBV4-1 and TRBJ2-4; maybe TRBD2 (5 bases). This CDR3 has 14 amino acids. V was shortened by 0 bases and J by 7 bases, with 10 bases between the two germline ends. The germline CDR1 and CDR2 sequences are MGHRA and YSYEKL. CDR3 DNA sequence: TGCGCCAGCAGCCAAGATAAGACTACGAACATTCAGTACTTC. It is translated as CASSQDKTTNIQYF.

This clonotype turned up a few times. The chain uses TRBV10-3 and TRBJ2-7; the D gene is possibly TRBD1 (6 bases). CDR1 and CDR2 (germline): ENHRY, SYGVKD. Trimming shortened V by 5 bases and J by 3 bases, and 23 bases separated the two germline ends. This CDR3 is built from 17 residues. The DNA of the CDR3 is TGTGCCATCAGTACCAGAGGGGGAACCCAACGCCACTACGAGCAGTACTTC. Amino acids: CAISTRGGTQRHYEQYF.

The rearrangement uses TRBV28 and TRBJ2-7; 10 bases agree with TRBD2. CDR3 length equals 15 residues. Germline CDR1 MDHEN, CDR2 SYDVKM. Trimming cost V 1 base and J 2 bases; bases outside gene matches: 2. As DNA, the CDR3 is TGTGCCAGCAGTTTATATCTAGCGGGAGCCTACGAGCAGTACTTC. This codes for CASSLYLAGAYEQYF.

The rearrangement links TRBV14 to TRBJ2-1; tentative D call: TRBD1 (5 bases). The CDR3 is made up of 16 amino acids. V lost 3 bases and J lost 0, with 12 bases in between. Germline V gene data show CDR1 as SGHDN and CDR2 as FVKESK. CDR3 in amino acids: CASSQPTARSYNEQFF. For the CDR3, the DNA is TGTGCCAGCAGCCAGCCGACAGCCCGCTCCTACAATGAGCAGTTCTTC.

The V and J genes are TRBV25-1 and TRBJ2-1; 9 nucleotides line up with TRBD1. Germline CDR1 MGHDK, CDR2 SYGVNS. The junction had 10 bases not matched to a gene; V was cut back by 7 bases and J by 6 bases. The CDR3 contains 15 residues. CDR3 in amino acids: CASKAPTGGLNEQFF. In nucleotides, the CDR3 is TGTGCCAGCAAAGCTCCGACAGGGGGTCTCAATGAGCAGTTCTTC.

There are a few counts of this clonotype. J is TRBJ1-6 and V is TRBV12-3 or TRBV12-4; D remains ambiguous. The CDR3 is 14 residues long. With 3 bases removed from V and 7 bases from J, the gap between germline ends came to 10 bases. CDR3 nucleotides: TGTGCCAGCAGTTTGGCCGGTACCAATTCACCCCTCCACTTT. Translated, it gives CASSLAGTNSPLHF.

The chain couples TRBV5-1 to TRBJ2-1; the D gene is possibly TRBD1 (6 bases). The CDR3 covers 15 residues. Trimming removed 0 bases at V and 3 bases at J, with 10 bases between. Per the germline V gene, CDR1 is SGHRS and CDR2 is YFSETQ. The CDR3 sequence is CASSLAQGLYNEQFF. CDR3 in DNA: TGCGCCAGCAGCTTGGCACAGGGCCTCTACAATGAGCAGTTCTTC.

The chain is built from TRBV15 and TRBJ2-2; 11 nucleotides line up with TRBD2. The CDR3 is made up of 18 amino acids. Per germline, CDR1 LNHNV and CDR2 YYDKDF (reference sequence). The V and J ends lost 0 bases and 4 bases, in that order; junction bases with no gene match: 7. The CDR3 spells CATSREPSGRRSTGELFF. The DNA of the CDR3 is TGTGCCACCAGCAGAGAGCCTAGCGGGAGGAGGAGCACCGGGGAGCTGTTTTTT.

This clonotype appeared a few times. The chain joins TRBV5-1 to TRBJ2-2; 7 positions match TRBD1. V was clipped by 0 bases and J by 1 base; unmatched bases: 3. The length of the CDR3 is 16 residues. From germline, CDR1 is SGHRS and CDR2 YFSETQ. The CDR3 region has the DNA TGCGCCAGCAGCTTGGCGGGACAGATGAACACCGGGGAGCTGTTTTTT. It is translated as CASSLAGQMNTGELFF.

Many counts were recorded for this clonotype. V gene TRBV3-1 combines with J gene TRBJ2-1, with TRBD2 as a possible D gene (5 bases). The CDR3 totals 13 residues. Germline V lookup: CDR1 LGHDT, CDR2 YNNKEL (reference sequence). Trimming stripped 2 bases from V and 10 bases from J, with 12 bases between. As DNA, the CDR3 is TGTGCCAGCAGCCAAAACGAGCGGAGAGAGCAGTTCTTC. Translated, it gives CASSQNERREQFF.

For the CDR3, the DNA is TGTGCCAGCAGCATCAAGGACGCGAGCTCCTACGAGCAGTACTTC. Protein product: CASSIKDASSYEQYF. The chain recombines TRBV7-2 with TRBJ2-7; D call uncertain. Per the germline V gene, CDR1 is SGHTA and CDR2 is FQGNSA. This CDR3 region has 15 residues. Deletions cut 5 bases from V and 0 bases from J, with 14 bases between.

This clonotype was seen only a few times. The V gene is TRBV5-6, the J gene TRBJ2-5; the D is unclear. This CDR3 is built from 14 residues. Trimming took off 3 bases at V and 2 bases at J, with 11 bases between the two ends. Germline V gene sequence: CDR1 SGHDT, CDR2 YYEEEE. The CDR3 DNA sequence: TGTGCCAGCAGCTGGTCCACAGTGCAAGAGACCCAGTACTTC. Protein product: CASSWSTVQETQYF.

J is TRBJ2-1 and V is TRBV24-1; 7 nucleotides align to TRBD1. Germline CDR1 reads KGHDR; CDR2 reads SFDVKD. V gave up 1 base and J gave up 8 bases; unmatched junction bases: 13. The CDR3 is 17 residues long. CDR3 in DNA: TGTGCCACCAGTGATTTCAATTTTGTCAGGGGGATCGATGAGCAGTTCTTC. Translation: CATSDFNFVRGIDEQFF.

This chain uses TRBV7-9 with TRBJ2-3; D possibly uses TRBD1 or TRBD2 (5 bases each). The CDR3 is 15 amino acids. Per the germline V gene, CDR1 is SEHNR and CDR2 is FQNEAQ (reference sequence). Trimming removed 6 bases at V and 2 bases at J, with 15 bases between. The CDR3 sequence is CASSPTGTVTDTQYF. The CDR3 DNA sequence: TGTGCCAGCAGTCCTACTGGGACGGTCACAGATACGCAGTATTTT.

The rearrangement links TRBV27 to TRBJ2-5, with D maybe TRBD2 (5 bases). V lost 5 bases to trimming and J lost 5 bases, with 15 bases between them. The length of the CDR3 is 14 residues. Per germline, CDR1 MNHEY and CDR2 SMNVEV (reference sequence). The CDR3 DNA follows: TGTGCCAGCAGTCCCTGGACTTCGAAGGAGACCCAGTACTTC. Translation: CASSPWTSKETQYF.

The sample holds a few counts of this clonotype. The genes are TRBV4-1 and TRBJ2-6, with TRBD2 identical over 10 bases. The CDR3 extends over 19 amino acids. CDR1 is MGHRA and CDR2 is YSYEKL in the germline V gene. The V segment lost 4 bases and the J segment 4 bases; nucleotides outside the gene matches: 13. The CDR3 region is CASSPNFSGGFSGANVLTF. The CDR3 DNA reads as TGCGCCAGCAGCCCCAACTTTAGCGGGGGGTTTTCGGGGGCCAACGTCCTGACTTTC.

The chain uses TRBV20-1 and TRBJ1-2, with D unclear. This CDR3 has 12 residues. V was cut by 2 bases and J by 4 bases, with 8 bases left in between. Germline values: CDR1 DFQATT, CDR2 SNEGSKA (reference sequence). CDR3: CSARPGGYGYTF. The CDR3 DNA is TGCAGTGCTAGACCGGGCGGCTATGGCTACACCTTC.